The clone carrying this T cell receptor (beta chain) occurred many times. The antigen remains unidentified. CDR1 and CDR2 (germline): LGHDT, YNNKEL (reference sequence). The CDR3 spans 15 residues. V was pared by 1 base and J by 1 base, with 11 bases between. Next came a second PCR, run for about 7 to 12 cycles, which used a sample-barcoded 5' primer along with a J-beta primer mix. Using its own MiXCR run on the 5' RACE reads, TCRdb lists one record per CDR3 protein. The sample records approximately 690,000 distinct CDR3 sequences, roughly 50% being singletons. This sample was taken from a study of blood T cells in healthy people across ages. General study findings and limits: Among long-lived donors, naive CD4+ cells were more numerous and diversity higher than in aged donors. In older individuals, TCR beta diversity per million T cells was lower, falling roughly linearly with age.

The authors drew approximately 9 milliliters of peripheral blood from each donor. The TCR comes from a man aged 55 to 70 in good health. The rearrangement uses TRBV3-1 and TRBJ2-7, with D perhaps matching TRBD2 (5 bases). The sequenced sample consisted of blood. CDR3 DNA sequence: TGTGCCAGCAGCCAAGGAAGCGGCGCATCCTACGAGCAGTACTTC. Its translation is CASSQGSGASYEQYF.